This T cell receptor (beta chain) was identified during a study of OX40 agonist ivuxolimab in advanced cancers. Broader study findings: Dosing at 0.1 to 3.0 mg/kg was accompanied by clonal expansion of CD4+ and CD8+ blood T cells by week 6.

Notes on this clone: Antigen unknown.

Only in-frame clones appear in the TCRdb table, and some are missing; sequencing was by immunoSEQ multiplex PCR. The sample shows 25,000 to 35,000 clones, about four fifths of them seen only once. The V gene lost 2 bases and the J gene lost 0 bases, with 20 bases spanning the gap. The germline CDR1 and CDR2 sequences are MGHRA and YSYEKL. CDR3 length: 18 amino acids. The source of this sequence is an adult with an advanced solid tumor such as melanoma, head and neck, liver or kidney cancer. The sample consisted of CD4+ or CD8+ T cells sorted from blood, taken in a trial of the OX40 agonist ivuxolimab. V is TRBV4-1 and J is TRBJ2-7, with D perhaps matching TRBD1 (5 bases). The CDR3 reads CASSQRTSRQYLSYEQYF. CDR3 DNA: TGCGCCAGCAGCCAAAGAACCTCAAGACAGTATCTCTCCTACGAGCAGTACTTC.